The 27 T cell receptor beta chains given below trace back to one sample, sequenced in a study of blood T cells in healthy people across ages. A second PCR, run for roughly 6 to 11 cycles, used a sample-barcoded 5' primer plus a J-beta primer mix. TCRdb analysed the 5' RACE reads with MiXCR anew, one entry per CDR3 protein. This table has hundreds of thousands of distinct CDR3 sequences, roughly 27% appearing once. Sequencing was done on a sample of blood. These receptors originate from a woman between 65 and 79 years old in good health.

This clonotype has just a few counts. The chain employs TRBV24-1 and TRBJ1-2, with 8 bases that match TRBD1. The CDR3 covers 14 residues. Germline V gene sequence: CDR1 KGHDR, CDR2 SFDVKD. V lost 3 bases to trimming and J lost 4 bases; unmatched junction nucleotides: 3. CDR3 DNA: TGTGCCACCAGTGATACGGACAGGGTCTATGGCTACACCTTC. This encodes CATSDTDRVYGYTF.

This clonotype has more than one count but fewer than ten. The chain uses TRBV20-1 and TRBJ1-5, with a possible D match to TRBD1 (6 bases). Germline V CDR1 and CDR2: DFQATT, SNEGSKA (reference sequence). The germline V and J ends were trimmed by 3 bases and 5 bases, with 11 bases remaining between them. The CDR3 is 13 residues long. DNA of the CDR3: TGCAGTGCTAGGGACCAGGGGCATCAGCCCCAGCATTTT. Residues: CSARDQGHQPQHF.

The table lists this clonotype with a few counts. The chain links TRBV10-3 to TRBJ2-2; 12 nucleotides agree with TRBD2. Germline assignment: CDR1 ENHRY and CDR2 SYGVKD. The ends lost 5 bases at V and 5 bases at J; junction bases unmatched: 6. The CDR3 covers 16 residues. CDR3 amino acids: CAISPTSGSLTGELFF. The CDR3 DNA reads as TGTGCCATCAGTCCGACTAGCGGGAGTCTGACCGGGGAGCTGTTTTTT.

This clonotype has a handful of counts. The CDR3 loop reads CASSLVREAETQYF. The CDR3, as DNA: TGCGCCAGCAGCTTGGTGCGGGAGGCAGAGACCCAGTACTTC. This rearrangement joins TRBV5-1 to TRBJ2-5, with 8 nucleotides matching TRBD2. Germline CDR1 and CDR2: SGHRS and YFSETQ. The CDR3 consists of 14 residues. The V and J ends lost 0 bases and 4 bases, in that order; junction bases with no gene match: 2.

J is TRBJ2-1 and V is TRBV5-1; a weak D match, TRBD2 (5 bases). The CDR3 totals 15 residues. Looked up from germline, CDR1 is SGHRS and CDR2 is YFSETQ. The ends were cut back, 2 bases at V and 4 bases at J, with 13 bases in the middle. The CDR3 sequence is CASSLGGWDYNEQFF. The CDR3 nucleotides are TGCGCCAGCAGCTTAGGCGGGTGGGATTACAATGAGCAGTTCTTC.

The chain joins TRBV7-9 to TRBJ1-4; tentatively, D is TRBD1 (5 bases). Per the germline V gene, CDR1 is SEHNR and CDR2 is FQNEAQ (reference sequence). The CDR3 has 14 amino acids. The ends were cut back, 3 bases at V and 7 bases at J, with 12 bases in the middle. CDR3 protein: CASSFQGRGEKLFF. The CDR3 bases are TGTGCCAGCAGCTTTCAGGGTAGAGGTGAAAAACTGTTTTTT. Drawing the rest from reference TRBV7-9 and TRBJ1-4, the complete variable domain is DTGVSQNPRHKITKRGQNVTFRCDPISEHNRLYWYRQTLGQGPEFLTYFQNEAQLEKSRLLSDRFSAERPKGSFSTLEIQRTEQGDSAMYLCASSFQGRGEKLFFGSGTQLSVL.

The J gene is TRBJ1-6, the V gene TRBV15; D possibly corresponds to TRBD1 (5 bases). Germline V CDR1 and CDR2: LNHNV, YYDKDF (reference sequence). Deletions cut 0 bases from V and 6 bases from J, with 6 bases between. There are 14 residues in the CDR3. The DNA of the CDR3 is TGTGCCACCAGCAGAGATGGGGGTAATTCACCCCTCCACTTT. It is translated as CATSRDGGNSPLHF.

This clonotype was detected a few times. J is TRBJ1-2 and V is TRBV11-2; TRBD1 agrees at 8 bases. J gave up 2 bases and V 3 bases, and 2 bases lay outside the gene matches. The CDR3 totals 14 residues. CDR1 SGHAT and CDR2 FQNNGV come from the germline V gene. The CDR3 sequence: CASSLGQDNYGYTF. The CDR3 DNA reads as TGTGCCAGCAGCTTGGGACAGGACAACTATGGCTACACCTTC.

The V call is TRBV10-3, the J call TRBJ1-2; 11 nucleotides agree with TRBD1. Looked up from germline, CDR1 is ENHRY and CDR2 is SYGVKD. With V trimmed by 0 bases and J by 1 base, 1 base remained unmatched. This CDR3 is 16 amino acids long. CDR3 in DNA: TGTGCCATCAGTGAGTCGGGGACAGGGGGTAACTATGGCTACACCTTC. Translated, it gives CAISESGTGGNYGYTF.

CDR3 bases: TGTGCCAGCAGTATCCCTACTAATCAGCCCCAGCATTTT. Translation: CASSIPTNQPQHF. This chain joins TRBV28 and TRBJ1-5; D is undetermined. This CDR3 is built from 13 residues. The V end lost 5 bases, the J end lost 4 bases, and 9 bases lay between the germline ends. Germline CDR1 is MDHEN and CDR2 is SYDVKM.

This clonotype turned up a few times. The rearrangement links TRBV7-6 to TRBJ2-1, with TRBD2 matching 7 bases. The J call may not be correct, given that the DNA end is closer to TRBJ2-5. The germline V gene encodes CDR1 SGHVS and CDR2 FNYEAQ. The CDR3 contains 15 residues. The CDR3 loop reads CASSRQRERRETQYF. DNA for the CDR3: TGTGCCAGCAGCCGCCAGCGGGAAAGGAGAGAGACCCAGTACTTC.

This clonotype came up a few times. A read error may account for a junction end that differs from germline. The chain has TRBV15 and TRBJ2-5; unclear D gene. There are 10 residues in the CDR3. The germline V gene has CDR1 LNHNV and CDR2 YYDKDF (reference sequence). CDR3 protein: CATGRETQHF. The CDR3 DNA reads TGTGCCACCGGGCGAGAGACCCAGCACTTC.

The rearrangement joins TRBV19 to TRBJ1-4; D not resolved. Trimming stripped 7 bases from V and 11 bases from J, with 11 bases between. The CDR3 runs to 11 residues. From germline, CDR1 is LNHDA and CDR2 SQIVND (reference sequence). The CDR3 nucleotides read TGTGCCAGTATCGGGTTAGGGAAACTGTTTTTT. Protein sequence: CASIGLGKLFF.

The V call is TRBV27, the J call TRBJ1-5; D not certain. The V end was cut by 6 bases, the J end by 1 base, with 7 bases between. Germline lookup yields CDR1 MNHEY and CDR2 SMNVEV (reference sequence). The CDR3 covers 13 residues. CDR3 DNA sequence: TGTGCCAGCAGAGGGTGGAGCAATCAGCCCCAGCATTTT. It yields the protein CASRGWSNQPQHF.

V gene TRBV15 combines with J gene TRBJ2-5; the match to TRBD2 covers 8 bases. The V segment lost 1 base and the J segment 1 base; nucleotides outside the gene matches: 8. The CDR3 runs 17 residues. Germline V lookup: CDR1 LNHNV, CDR2 YYDKDF (reference sequence). CDR3 in amino acids: CATSRVSGTPSQETQYF. The CDR3 DNA reads as TGTGCCACCAGCAGAGTTAGCGGGACACCCTCCCAAGAGACCCAGTACTTC.

The V call is TRBV2, the J call TRBJ2-2; D ambiguous. The V gene's germline CDR1 is SNHLY and CDR2 FYNNEI. Deletions cut 6 bases from V and 2 bases from J, with 7 bases between. CDR3 length: 13 residues. CDR3 in amino acids: CASRPRNTGELFF. CDR3 in DNA: TGTGCCAGCAGGCCTAGAAACACCGGGGAGCTGTTTTTT.

The chain links TRBV7-9 to TRBJ2-5; D is unclear. This CDR3 comprises 15 residues. V was cut by 5 bases and J by 0 bases, with 13 bases left in between. From germline, CDR1 is SEHNR and CDR2 FQNEAQ (reference sequence). CDR3 residues: CASSDTASHQETQYF. The CDR3 coding sequence is TGTGCCAGCAGCGACACCGCCAGCCACCAAGAGACCCAGTACTTC.

This chain joins TRBV11-2 and TRBJ1-2; 8 nucleotides agree with TRBD1. CDR3 length: 17 amino acids. CDR1 SGHAT and CDR2 FQNNGV come from the germline V gene. The ends lost 6 bases at V and 4 bases at J; junction bases unmatched: 16. In DNA, the CDR3 is TGTGCCAGCAGTCCCCGGACAGGGTTCGCCTATCTCTATGGCTACACCTTC. It encodes CASSPRTGFAYLYGYTF.

This clonotype was detected many times. The genes are TRBV5-1 and TRBJ2-3; D call uncertain. Germline assignment: CDR1 SGHRS and CDR2 YFSETQ. CDR3 length equals 12 residues. With 4 bases removed from V and 0 bases from J, the gap between germline ends came to 3 bases. CDR3 sequence reads: CASSPSTDTQYF. CDR3 sequence (DNA): TGCGCCAGCAGCCCGAGCACAGATACGCAGTATTTT.

This clonotype was seen a handful of times. The rearrangement links TRBV20-1 to TRBJ2-5; tentative D call: TRBD2 (5 bases). The CDR3 runs 14 residues. V dropped 3 bases and J dropped 2 bases, with 13 bases sitting between them. The germline V gene has CDR1 DFQATT and CDR2 SNEGSKA (reference sequence). The CDR3 protein is CSASTRIGQETQYF. CDR3 bases: TGCAGTGCTAGCACTAGGATAGGGCAAGAGACCCAGTACTTC.

This clonotype was observed a few times. J is TRBJ2-1 and V is TRBV7-2; no definite D call. V was shortened by 6 bases and J by 4 bases, with 13 bases between the two germline ends. Germline V CDR1 and CDR2: SGHTA, FQGNSA. This CDR3 is 14 amino acids long. In nucleotides, the CDR3 is TGTGCCAGCAGGATGGAAGCATATTACAATGAGCAGTTCTTC. Translation gives CASRMEAYYNEQFF.

The chain uses TRBV5-1 and TRBJ2-5; D perhaps matches TRBD2 (5 bases). The CDR3 loop spans 14 amino acids. Trimming shortened V by 0 bases and J by 1 base, and 7 bases separated the two germline ends. Germline CDR1 reads SGHRS; CDR2 reads YFSETQ. CDR3 in DNA: TGCGCCAGCAGCTTGGGGGAGAGCCAAGAGACCCAGTACTTC. Amino acid sequence: CASSLGESQETQYF.

Of note for this clonotype: Being one base from a much bigger clone, this may be a read error. The V call is TRBV7-3, the J call TRBJ2-1, with no clear D. The CDR3 runs to 15 residues. The germline V and J ends were trimmed by 7 bases and 0 bases, with 13 bases remaining between them. Germline CDR1 is SGHTA and CDR2 is FQGTGA. This CDR3 reads CASNRDRSSYNEQFF. CDR3 coding DNA: TGTGCCAGCAACCGTGACCGAAGCTCCTACAATGAGCAGTTCTTC. The variable domain in full, with the rest retrieved from reference TRBV7-3 and TRBJ2-1, is GAGVSQTPSNKVTEKGKYVELRCDPISGHTALYWYRQSLGQGPEFLIYFQGTGAADDSGLPNDRFFAVRPEGSVSTLKIQRTERGDSAVYLCASNRDRSSYNEQFFGPGTRLTVL.

This clonotype has only a few counts. The chain carries TRBV7-9 and TRBJ1-1, with 11 bases lining up with TRBD1. Per germline, CDR1 SEHNR and CDR2 FQNEAQ (reference sequence). The CDR3 consists of 16 residues. After removal of 5 bases from V and 0 bases from J, the junction contained 5 bases not matched to a gene. The CDR3 DNA is TGTGCCAGCAGCCCGGGACAGGGGGGAATGAACACTGAAGCTTTCTTT. Its protein product is CASSPGQGGMNTEAFF.

At least ten counts were recorded for this clonotype. The J gene is TRBJ2-5, the V gene TRBV6-2 or TRBV6-3, with 8 bases lining up with TRBD2. The CDR3 totals 15 residues. V lost 5 bases to trimming and J lost 5 bases; unmatched junction nucleotides: 10. Germline assignment: CDR1 MNHEY and CDR2 SVGEGT. The CDR3 bases are TGTGCCAGCAGTGCTCCGGGACTAGATGTGGAGACCCAGTACTTC. Translated: CASSAPGLDVETQYF.

V usage is TRBV7-8 and J usage is TRBJ2-7; perhaps TRBD2 as D (6 bases). CDR3 length equals 14 residues. CDR1 is SGHVS, CDR2 FQNEAQ, per germline. The germline V and J ends were trimmed by 2 bases and 0 bases, with 8 bases remaining between them. CDR3 in amino acids: CASSLPGASYEQYF. The CDR3 nucleotides are TGTGCCAGCAGCTTACCGGGAGCCTCCTACGAGCAGTACTTC.

This clonotype was recorded at least ten times. The V and J genes are TRBV7-2 and TRBJ2-1; 7 bases map to TRBD2. Germline CDR1 SGHTA, CDR2 FQGNSA. Germline trimming cut 5 bases from V and 0 bases from J; bases unmatched to any gene: 4. The CDR3 is made up of 15 amino acids. The CDR3 loop reads CASSQSGISYNEQFF. The CDR3 DNA follows: TGTGCCAGCAGCCAAAGCGGGATCTCCTACAATGAGCAGTTCTTC.